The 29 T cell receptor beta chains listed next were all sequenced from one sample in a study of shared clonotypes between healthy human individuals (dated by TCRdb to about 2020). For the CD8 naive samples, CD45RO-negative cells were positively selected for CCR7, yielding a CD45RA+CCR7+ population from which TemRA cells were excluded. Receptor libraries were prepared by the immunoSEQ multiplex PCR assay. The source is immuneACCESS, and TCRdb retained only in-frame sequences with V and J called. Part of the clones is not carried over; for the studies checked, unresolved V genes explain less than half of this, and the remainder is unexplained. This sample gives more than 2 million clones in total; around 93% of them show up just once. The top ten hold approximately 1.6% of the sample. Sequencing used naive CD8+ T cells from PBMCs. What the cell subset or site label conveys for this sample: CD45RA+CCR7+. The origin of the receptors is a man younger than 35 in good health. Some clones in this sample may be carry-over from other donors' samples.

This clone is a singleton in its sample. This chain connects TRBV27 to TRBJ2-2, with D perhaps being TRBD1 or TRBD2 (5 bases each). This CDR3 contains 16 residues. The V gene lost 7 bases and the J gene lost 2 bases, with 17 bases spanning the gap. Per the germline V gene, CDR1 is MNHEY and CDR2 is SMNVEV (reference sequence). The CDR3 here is CASNPSGTGNTGELFF. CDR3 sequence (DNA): TGTGCCAGCAATCCCTCCGGGACCGGCAACACCGGGGAGCTGTTTTTT.

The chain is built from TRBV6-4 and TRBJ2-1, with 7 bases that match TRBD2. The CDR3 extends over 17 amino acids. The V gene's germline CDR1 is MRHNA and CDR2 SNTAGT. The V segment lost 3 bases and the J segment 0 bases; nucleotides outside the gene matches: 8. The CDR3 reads CASSEGRGVSSYNEQFF. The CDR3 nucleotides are TGTGCCAGCAGTGAGGGTCGGGGGGTGAGCTCCTACAATGAGCAGTTCTTC.

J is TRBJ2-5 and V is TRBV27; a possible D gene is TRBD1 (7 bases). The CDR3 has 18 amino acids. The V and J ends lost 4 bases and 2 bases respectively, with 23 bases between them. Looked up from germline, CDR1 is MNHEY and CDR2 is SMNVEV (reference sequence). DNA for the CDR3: TGTGCCAGCAGTTATGGGGTGGAGGAGGGGGCTTATCAAGAGACCCAGTACTTC. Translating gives CASSYGVEEGAYQETQYF.

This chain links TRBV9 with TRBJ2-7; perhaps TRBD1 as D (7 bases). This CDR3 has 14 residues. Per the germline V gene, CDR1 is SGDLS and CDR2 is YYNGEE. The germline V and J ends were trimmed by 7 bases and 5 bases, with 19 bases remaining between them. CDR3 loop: CASGGGSSHNEQYF. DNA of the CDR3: TGTGCCAGCGGAGGGGGCTCCTCTCACAACGAGCAGTACTTC.

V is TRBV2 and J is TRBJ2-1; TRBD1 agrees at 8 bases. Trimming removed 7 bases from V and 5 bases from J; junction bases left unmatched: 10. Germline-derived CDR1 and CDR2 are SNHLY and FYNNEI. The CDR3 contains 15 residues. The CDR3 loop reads CASTADRGTHNEQFF. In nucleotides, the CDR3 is TGTGCCAGCACGGCTGACAGGGGCACCCACAATGAGCAGTTCTTC. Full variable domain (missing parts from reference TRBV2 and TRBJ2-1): EPEVTQTPSHQVTQMGQEVILRCVPISNHLYFYWYRQILGQKVEFLVSFYNNEISEKSEIFDDQFSVERPDGSNFTLKIRSTKLEDSAMYFCASTADRGTHNEQFFGPGTRLTVL.

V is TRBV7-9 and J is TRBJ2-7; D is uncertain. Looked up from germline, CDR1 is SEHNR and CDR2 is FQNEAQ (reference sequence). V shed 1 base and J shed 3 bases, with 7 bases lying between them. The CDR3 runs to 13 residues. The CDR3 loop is CASSLVPNYEQYF. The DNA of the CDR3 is TGTGCCAGCAGCTTAGTACCGAACTACGAGCAGTACTTC.

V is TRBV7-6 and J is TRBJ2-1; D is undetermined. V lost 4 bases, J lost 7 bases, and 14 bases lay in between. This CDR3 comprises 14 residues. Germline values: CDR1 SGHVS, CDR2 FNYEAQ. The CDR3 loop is CASSSGQWGNEQFF. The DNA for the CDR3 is TGTGCCAGCAGCTCGGGTCAATGGGGTAATGAGCAGTTCTTC.

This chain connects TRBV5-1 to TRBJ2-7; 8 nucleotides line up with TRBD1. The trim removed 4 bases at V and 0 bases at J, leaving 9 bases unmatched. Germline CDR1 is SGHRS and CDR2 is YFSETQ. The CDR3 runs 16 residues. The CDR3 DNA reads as TGCGCCAGCAGCGGTGGTCAGGGGGCTTTCTCCTACGAGCAGTACTTC. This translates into CASSGGQGAFSYEQYF. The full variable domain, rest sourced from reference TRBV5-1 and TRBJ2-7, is KAGVTQTPRYLIKTRGQQVTLSCSPISGHRSVSWYQQTPGQGLQFLFEYFSETQRNKGNFPGRFSGRQFSNSRSEMNVSTLELGDSALYLCASSGGQGAFSYEQYFGPGTRLTVT.

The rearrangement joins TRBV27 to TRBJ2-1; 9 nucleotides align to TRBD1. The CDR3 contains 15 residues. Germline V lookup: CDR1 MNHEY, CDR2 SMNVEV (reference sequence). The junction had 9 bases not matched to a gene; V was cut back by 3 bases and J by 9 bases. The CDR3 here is CASSFLGQGWGEQFF. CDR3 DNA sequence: TGTGCCAGCAGTTTCCTTGGACAGGGGTGGGGTGAGCAGTTCTTC.

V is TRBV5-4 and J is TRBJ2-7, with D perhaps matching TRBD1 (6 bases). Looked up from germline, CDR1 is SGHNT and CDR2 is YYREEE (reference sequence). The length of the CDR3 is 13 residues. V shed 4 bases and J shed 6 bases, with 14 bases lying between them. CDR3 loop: CASSVRTAPEQYF. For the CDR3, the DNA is TGTGCCAGCAGCGTCCGGACAGCACCCGAGCAGTACTTC.

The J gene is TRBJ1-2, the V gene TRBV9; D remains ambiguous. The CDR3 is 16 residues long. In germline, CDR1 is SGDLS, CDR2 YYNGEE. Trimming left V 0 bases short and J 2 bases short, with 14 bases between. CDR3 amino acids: CASSVDPRFPNYGYTF. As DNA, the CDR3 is TGTGCCAGCAGCGTAGATCCTCGATTTCCAAACTATGGCTACACCTTC. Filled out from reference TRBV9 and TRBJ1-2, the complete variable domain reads DSGVTQTPKHLITATGQRVTLRCSPRSGDLSVYWYQQSLDQGLQFLIQYYNGEERAKGNILERFSAQQFPDLHSELNLSSLELGDSALYFCASSVDPRFPNYGYTFGSGTRLTVV.

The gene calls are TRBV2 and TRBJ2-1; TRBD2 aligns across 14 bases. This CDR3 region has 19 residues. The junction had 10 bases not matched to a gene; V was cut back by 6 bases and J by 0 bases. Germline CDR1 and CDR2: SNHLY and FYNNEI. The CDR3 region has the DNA TGTGCCAGCAGCCAACCGGGACTAGCGGGAGCGAGCTCCTACAATGAGCAGTTCTTC. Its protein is CASSQPGLAGASSYNEQFF.

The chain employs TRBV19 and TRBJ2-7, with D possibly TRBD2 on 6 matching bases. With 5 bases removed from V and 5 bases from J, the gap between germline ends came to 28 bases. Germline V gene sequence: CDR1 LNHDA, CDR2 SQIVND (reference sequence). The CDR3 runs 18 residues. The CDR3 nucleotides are TGTGCCAGTAGTCCCACTCAAGGCGGAGGGGAAATGCGACACGAGCAGTACTTC. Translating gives CASSPTQGGGEMRHEQYF.

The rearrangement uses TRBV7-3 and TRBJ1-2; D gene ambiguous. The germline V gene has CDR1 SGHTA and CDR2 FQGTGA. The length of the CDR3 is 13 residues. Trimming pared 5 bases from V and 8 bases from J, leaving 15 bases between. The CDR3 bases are TGTGCCAGCAGCCCCGGCGGGGTCGAGGGCTACACCTTC. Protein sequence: CASSPGGVEGYTF. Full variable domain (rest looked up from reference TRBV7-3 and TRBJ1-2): GAGVSQTPSNKVTEKGKYVELRCDPISGHTALYWYRQSLGQGPEFLIYFQGTGAADDSGLPNDRFFAVRPEGSVSTLKIQRTERGDSAVYLCASSPGGVEGYTFGSGTRLTVV.

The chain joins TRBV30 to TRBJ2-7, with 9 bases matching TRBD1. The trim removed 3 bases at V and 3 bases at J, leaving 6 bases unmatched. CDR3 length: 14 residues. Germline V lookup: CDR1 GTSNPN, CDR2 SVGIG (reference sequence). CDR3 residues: CAWREGQGDYEQYF. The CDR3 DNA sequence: TGTGCCTGGAGGGAGGGACAGGGCGACTACGAGCAGTACTTC.

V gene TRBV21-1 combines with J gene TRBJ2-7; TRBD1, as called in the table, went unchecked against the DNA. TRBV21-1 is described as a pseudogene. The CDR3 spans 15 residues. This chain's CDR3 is CASSLLGQEGGEQYF. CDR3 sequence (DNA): TGTGCCAGCAGCCTACTGGGACAGGAGGGGGGCGAGCAGTACTTC.

The CDR3 region has the DNA TGTGCCAGCAGTGTTTGGACTAGCTTAGGCAATGAGCAGTTCTTC. It encodes CASSVWTSLGNEQFF. The chain uses TRBV6-1 and TRBJ2-1; the match to TRBD2 covers 8 bases. The V gene's germline CDR1 is MNHNS and CDR2 SASEGT. J was trimmed by 6 bases and V by 4 bases; bases with no gene match: 8. The CDR3 totals 15 residues.

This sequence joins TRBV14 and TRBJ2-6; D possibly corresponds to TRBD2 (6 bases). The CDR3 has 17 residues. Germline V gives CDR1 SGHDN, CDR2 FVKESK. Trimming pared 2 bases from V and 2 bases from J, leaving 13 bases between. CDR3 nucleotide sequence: TGTGCCAGCAGCCAAATGCTCGGGGGTACTGGGGCCAACGTCCTGACTTTC. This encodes CASSQMLGGTGANVLTF.

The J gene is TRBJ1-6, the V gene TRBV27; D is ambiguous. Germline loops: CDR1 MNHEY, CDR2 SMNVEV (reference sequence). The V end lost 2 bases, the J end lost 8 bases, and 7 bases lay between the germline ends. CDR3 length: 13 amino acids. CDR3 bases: TGTGCCAGCAGTTTACCGTATGATTCACCCCTCCACTTT. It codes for CASSLPYDSPLHF.

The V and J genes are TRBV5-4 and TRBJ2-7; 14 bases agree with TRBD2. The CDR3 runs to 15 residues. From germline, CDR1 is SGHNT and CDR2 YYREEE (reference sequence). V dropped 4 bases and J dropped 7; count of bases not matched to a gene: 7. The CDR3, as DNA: TGTGCCAGCAGCCTCCGGGGACTAGCGGGAGATGAGCAGTACTTC. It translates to CASSLRGLAGDEQYF.

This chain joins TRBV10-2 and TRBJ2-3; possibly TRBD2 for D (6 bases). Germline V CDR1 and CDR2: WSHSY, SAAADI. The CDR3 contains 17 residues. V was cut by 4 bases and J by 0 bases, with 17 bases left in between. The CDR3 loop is CASSGGGPRPSTDTQYF. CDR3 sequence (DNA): TGCGCCAGCAGTGGGGGAGGACCCCGACCTAGCACAGATACGCAGTATTTT.

CDR3 sequence: CASSVVPGAGEQYF. The DNA for the CDR3 is TGTGCCAGCAGCGTAGTGCCGGGGGCGGGAGAGCAGTACTTC. This chain uses TRBV9 with TRBJ2-7; D might be TRBD1 or TRBD2, each matching 6 bases. The V end lost 0 bases, the J end lost 7 bases, and 14 bases lay between the germline ends. Germline V gene lookup returns CDR1 SGDLS and CDR2 YYNGEE. The CDR3 spans 14 residues.

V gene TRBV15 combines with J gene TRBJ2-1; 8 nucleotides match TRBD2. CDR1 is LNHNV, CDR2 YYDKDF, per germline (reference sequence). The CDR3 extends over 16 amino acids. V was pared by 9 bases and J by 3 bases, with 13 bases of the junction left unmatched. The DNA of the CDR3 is TGTGCCACGGGGGCCGGACTAGCCCATGGCTACAATGAGCAGTTCTTC. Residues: CATGAGLAHGYNEQFF.

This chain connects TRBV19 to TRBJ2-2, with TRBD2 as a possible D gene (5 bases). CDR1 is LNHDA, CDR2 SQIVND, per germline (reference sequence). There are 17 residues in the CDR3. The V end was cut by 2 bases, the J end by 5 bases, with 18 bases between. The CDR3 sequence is CASSIPRFGVRTGELFF. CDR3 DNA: TGTGCCAGTAGTATACCCCGATTCGGGGTAAGGACCGGGGAGCTGTTTTTT.

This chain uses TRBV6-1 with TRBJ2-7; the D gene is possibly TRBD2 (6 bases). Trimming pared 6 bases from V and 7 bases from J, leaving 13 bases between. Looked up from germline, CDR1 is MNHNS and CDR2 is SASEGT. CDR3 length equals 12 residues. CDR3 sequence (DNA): TGTGCCAGCAGGGGGGACCGGGGGGAGCAGTACTTC. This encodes CASRGDRGEQYF.

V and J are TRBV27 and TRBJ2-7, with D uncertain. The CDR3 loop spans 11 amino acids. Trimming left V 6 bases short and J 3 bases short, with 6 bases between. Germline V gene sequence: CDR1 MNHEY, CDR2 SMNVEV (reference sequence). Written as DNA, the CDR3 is TGTGCCAGCAGCGGTATCTACGAGCAGTACTTC. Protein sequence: CASSGIYEQYF.

CDR3 DNA sequence: TGTGCCAGCAGCGAAGGTCCCCGCGGCTACGAGCAGTACTTC. Its translation: CASSEGPRGYEQYF. The rearrangement uses TRBV7-9 and TRBJ2-7; D gene unclear. Trimming took 5 bases from V and 3 from J, leaving 14 bases between them. Germline V lookup: CDR1 SEHNR, CDR2 FQNEAQ (reference sequence). The CDR3 has 14 amino acids.

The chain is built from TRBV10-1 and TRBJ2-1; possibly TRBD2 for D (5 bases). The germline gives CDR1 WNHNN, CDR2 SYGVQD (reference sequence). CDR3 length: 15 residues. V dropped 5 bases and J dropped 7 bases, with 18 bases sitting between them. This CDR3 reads CASSPSTFRGNEQFF. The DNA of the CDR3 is TGCGCCAGCAGTCCGAGTACCTTCCGAGGGAATGAGCAGTTCTTC.

CDR3 DNA sequence: TGTGCCAGCACCGAGTGGGCGGAGGAGGAACTGTTTTTT. It specifies CASTEWAEEELFF. J is TRBJ1-4 and V is TRBV5-5, with D unclear. This CDR3 is 13 amino acids long. CDR1 and CDR2 from the germline V gene are SGHKS and YYEKEE (reference sequence). Trimming removed 6 bases from V and 12 bases from J, with 18 bases in between.